The 30 T cell receptor beta chains given below trace back to one sample, sequenced in a study of shared clonotypes between healthy human individuals. Profiled with immunoSEQ multiplex PCR; TCRdb holds only in-frame clones, not every one. The sample has under 2.5 million clones, 80% to 95% seen once. The sample taken for sequencing was naive CD4+ T cells from PBMCs. Documented subset: CD45RA+ positively selected. These receptors were obtained from a young man in good health. Some clones in this sample may be carry-over from other donors' samples.

In regard to this clone: The sample carries other DNA sequences with the same CDR3. The CDR3 region is CASSLAGGQETQYF. The CDR3 bases are TGTGCCAGCAGCTTGGCGGGAGGGCAAGAGACCCAGTACTTC. V usage is TRBV7-3 and J usage is TRBJ2-5; 9 nucleotides agree with TRBD2. The germline gives CDR1 SGHTA, CDR2 FQGTGA. Germline trimming cut 3 bases from V and 2 bases from J; bases unmatched to any gene: 1. The CDR3 covers 14 residues.

The V and J genes are TRBV5-1 and TRBJ2-7; 11 bases match TRBD1. Germline assignment: CDR1 SGHRS and CDR2 YFSETQ. The CDR3 spans 15 residues. J was trimmed by 6 bases and V by 6 bases; bases with no gene match: 11. In DNA form, the CDR3 reads TGCGCCAGCAAATTCCAAGGGACAGGGGGTGGCGAGCAGTACTTC. This codes for CASKFQGTGGGEQYF.

The chain is built from TRBV5-1 and TRBJ1-2, with 8 positions matching TRBD1. The CDR3 contains 11 residues. The junction had 1 base not matched to a gene; V was cut back by 6 bases and J by 6 bases. The V gene's germline CDR1 is SGHRS and CDR2 YFSETQ. The DNA for the CDR3 is TGCGCCAGCAAGGACAGGGATGGCTACACCTTC. Encoded protein: CASKDRDGYTF.

CDR3 bases: TGTGCCAGCAGCTCCGTAGGGACTAGAGGGGAGACCCAGTACTTC. Translating gives CASSSVGTRGETQYF. The gene calls are TRBV7-9 and TRBJ2-5, with 8 bases that match TRBD2. The junction had 9 bases not matched to a gene; V was cut back by 4 bases and J by 5 bases. The CDR3 is 15 residues long. From germline, CDR1 is SEHNR and CDR2 FQNEAQ (reference sequence).

This chain joins TRBV9 and TRBJ1-5; weak D call: TRBD1 (6 bases). The V and J ends lost 4 bases and 5 bases respectively, with 13 bases between them. There are 14 residues in the CDR3. Germline lookup yields CDR1 SGDLS and CDR2 YYNGEE. Here the CDR3 DNA reads TGTGCCAGCAGCCGTTGGGGGGCTGATCAGCCCCAGCATTTT. Translation: CASSRWGADQPQHF.

This clone has just one count. This chain uses TRBV19 with TRBJ2-5; D gene ambiguous. Trimming removed 0 bases at V and 4 bases at J, with 18 bases between. Germline CDR1 is LNHDA and CDR2 is SQIVND (reference sequence). The CDR3 loop spans 17 amino acids. As DNA, the CDR3 is TGTGCCAGTAGTATAGATCTGGTGTCCTCAACCGGAGAGACCCAGTACTTC. Encoded protein: CASSIDLVSSTGETQYF.

The CDR3 spells CASSLTQGLEKLFF. CDR3 nucleotides: TGCGCCAGCAGCCTAACACAGGGCCTCGAAAAACTGTTTTTT. The V call is TRBV4-1, the J call TRBJ1-4; TRBD1 is a possible D gene (6 bases). The CDR3 runs 14 residues. Germline V CDR1 and CDR2: MGHRA, YSYEKL. Trimming took off 4 bases at V and 8 bases at J, with 14 bases between the two ends.

Notes on this clone: This CDR3 is also generated by other DNA sequences in the sample. J is TRBJ2-5 and V is TRBV7-3; TRBD2 might be the D (6 bases). The CDR3 spans 13 residues. The germline gives CDR1 SGHTA, CDR2 FQGTGA. Trimming stripped 5 bases from V and 1 base from J, with 8 bases between. The CDR3 DNA reads as TGTGCCAGCAGCCGGGACTCCCAAGAGACCCAGTACTTC. This sequence encodes CASSRDSQETQYF.

This clone was seen once. The chain uses TRBV5-5 and TRBJ2-7; D is possibly TRBD2 (7 bases). The germline CDR1 and CDR2 sequences are SGHKS and YYEKEE (reference sequence). The V and J ends lost 4 bases and 4 bases respectively, with 18 bases between them. The CDR3 loop spans 15 amino acids. This CDR3 reads CASSPARGRGYEQYF. In DNA, the CDR3 is TGTGCCAGCAGCCCTGCGCGGGGGCGCGGGTACGAGCAGTACTTC.

The chain carries TRBV4-1 and TRBJ2-3; no reliable D call. Germline assignment: CDR1 MGHRA and CDR2 YSYEKL. The CDR3 covers 13 residues. Between the trimmed V and J ends, which lost 3 bases and 2 bases, there was a span of 6 bases. In DNA, the CDR3 is TGCGCCAGCAGCCAGGACCTCACAGATACGCAGTATTTT. Translated, it gives CASSQDLTDTQYF.

The V and J genes are TRBV23-1 and TRBJ2-3; TRBD2 might be the D (6 bases). TRBV23-1 belongs to the ORF category, with a function that is uncertain. The CDR3 spans 14 residues. V lost 6 bases and J 0 bases, leaving 10 bases between the germline ends. CDR3 amino acids: CASSTSGSTDTQYF. The CDR3 bases are TGCGCCAGCAGCACCAGCGGGAGCACAGATACGCAGTATTTT.

The chain is built from TRBV7-8 and TRBJ2-7; D is perhaps TRBD1 or TRBD2 (5 bases each). Germline V CDR1 and CDR2: SGHVS, FQNEAQ. Trimming removed 3 bases at V and 9 bases at J, with 27 bases between. This CDR3 comprises 17 residues. As DNA, the CDR3 is TGTGCCAGCAGCTTCGACGGGGTTAGGACAATCCTATTTGGGCAGTACTTC. Amino acid sequence: CASSFDGVRTILFGQYF.

The rearrangement joins TRBV7-9 to TRBJ2-2; tentative D call: TRBD2 (5 bases). Germline assignment: CDR1 SEHNR and CDR2 FQNEAQ (reference sequence). V lost 3 bases and J lost 11, with 13 bases in between. The CDR3 is 13 amino acids. For the CDR3, the DNA is TGTGCCAGCAGCTTCTATGGGGAGAGCGAGCTGTTTTTT. Translated: CASSFYGESELFF. The full variable domain, in which reference TRBV7-9 and TRBJ2-2 provide the parts outside the CDR3, is DTGVSQNPRHKITKRGQNVTFRCDPISEHNRLYWYRQTLGQGPEFLTYFQNEAQLEKSRLLSDRFSAERPKGSFSTLEIQRTEQGDSAMYLCASSFYGESELFFGEGSRLTVL.

V usage is TRBV6-4 and J usage is TRBJ2-7; D may be TRBD1 (5 bases). This CDR3 is built from 14 residues. Germline CDR1 and CDR2: MRHNA and SNTAGT. Trimming removed 8 bases from V and 3 bases from J, with 17 bases in between. The CDR3 region has the DNA TGTGCCAGCTCACGTAGGAGACAGTACTACGAGCAGTACTTC. Its protein product is CASSRRRQYYEQYF.

The chain links TRBV5-1 to TRBJ2-2, with unresolved D. Germline assignment: CDR1 SGHRS and CDR2 YFSETQ. Trimming pared 5 bases from V and 0 bases from J, leaving 14 bases between. The CDR3 runs to 16 residues. The CDR3 here is CASSLFGIANTGELFF. The CDR3 DNA reads as TGCGCCAGCAGTCTATTCGGAATCGCGAACACCGGGGAGCTGTTTTTT.

This chain links TRBV5-1 with TRBJ2-7; no clear D. The V gene lost 1 base and the J gene lost 2 bases, with 10 bases spanning the gap. Germline-derived CDR1 and CDR2 are SGHRS and YFSETQ. The CDR3 has 14 amino acids. As DNA, the CDR3 is TGCGCCAGCAGCTTGCTTTCCCCTACCTACGAGCAGTACTTC. Protein product: CASSLLSPTYEQYF.

V usage is TRBV18 and J usage is TRBJ2-5, with 7 bases fitting TRBD1. Germline V gene lookup returns CDR1 KGHSH and CDR2 LQKENI. The junction had 9 bases not matched to a gene; V was cut back by 3 bases and J by 5 bases. This CDR3 region has 15 residues. The CDR3 nucleotides are TGTGCCAGCTCACCGATAGGGACAGATCCGGAGACCCAGTACTTC. Protein sequence: CASSPIGTDPETQYF.

The rearrangement links TRBV4-2 to TRBJ2-1; D is unclear. Trimming pared 4 bases from V and 6 bases from J, leaving 7 bases between. Germline V gene data show CDR1 as LGHNA and CDR2 as YNFKEQ. CDR3 length: 12 residues. The CDR3 spells CASSLPSNEQFF. The CDR3, as DNA: TGTGCCAGCAGCCTTCCCTCCAATGAGCAGTTCTTC.

This chain connects TRBV7-9 to TRBJ2-5, with unresolved D. The germline V and J ends were trimmed by 1 base and 5 bases, with 11 bases remaining between them. The CDR3 runs to 14 residues. Germline V gives CDR1 SEHNR, CDR2 FQNEAQ (reference sequence). CDR3 residues: CASSLGSQQETQYF. The CDR3 DNA follows: TGTGCCAGCAGCTTAGGATCCCAGCAGGAGACCCAGTACTTC.

V and J are TRBV29-1 and TRBJ2-1; 9 bases fit TRBD1. The V gene's germline CDR1 is SQVTM and CDR2 ANQGSEA. The CDR3 loop spans 14 amino acids. Trimming removed 5 bases from V and 6 bases from J; junction bases left unmatched: 8. CDR3 DNA sequence: TGCAGCGTTAACCGGGACAGGGTAGTCAATGAGCAGTTCTTC. It codes for CSVNRDRVVNEQFF.

The gene calls are TRBV11-2 and TRBJ2-1; 9 bases map to TRBD1. With 5 bases clipped from V and 7 bases from J, the junction kept 15 bases outside the gene matches. Looked up from germline, CDR1 is SGHAT and CDR2 is FQNNGV. The CDR3 runs to 17 residues. CDR3 DNA: TGTGCCAGCAGCCTACGGACAGGGGCGCAAGGTAGTAATGAGCAGTTCTTC. Its translation: CASSLRTGAQGSNEQFF.

This clone was counted once. This rearrangement joins TRBV7-2 to TRBJ2-5, with D maybe TRBD2 (5 bases). CDR3 size: 15 residues. Germline CDR1 reads SGHTA; CDR2 reads FQGNSA. V was cut by 4 bases and J by 2 bases, with 14 bases left in between. DNA for the CDR3: TGTGCCAGCAGCTCCGGGCCCCGGGGTCAAGAGACCCAGTACTTC. This translates into CASSSGPRGQETQYF.

The V and J genes are TRBV15 and TRBJ2-1; D may match TRBD1 or TRBD2 (5 bases each). The V gene lost 0 bases and the J gene lost 2 bases, with 8 bases spanning the gap. There are 15 residues in the CDR3. Germline CDR1 is LNHNV and CDR2 is YYDKDF (reference sequence). The CDR3 DNA sequence: TGTGCCACCAGCAGAGATGGGGGTCCCTACAATGAGCAGTTCTTC. Amino acid sequence: CATSRDGGPYNEQFF.

The CDR3 bases are TGTGCCAGAAGCTTGGAACGGGAGGGAGGGGATACGCAGTATTTT. It is translated as CARSLEREGGDTQYF. The chain has TRBV5-3 and TRBJ2-3, with 8 bases identical to TRBD2. TRBV5-3 is reported as an ORF; its role is uncertain. The junction had 6 bases not matched to a gene; V was cut back by 0 bases and J by 6 bases. This CDR3 comprises 15 residues.

The rearrangement links TRBV30 to TRBJ2-1; 7 bases match TRBD2. V lost 3 bases, J lost 2 bases, and 7 bases stayed unmatched. Germline CDR1 is GTSNPN and CDR2 is SVGIG (reference sequence). The CDR3 length is 15 residues. CDR3 DNA sequence: TGTGCCTGGAGAGCCAAGGGGACTACCTACAATGAGCAGTTCTTC. Translating it yields CAWRAKGTTYNEQFF. Complete variable domain (other parts from reference TRBV30 and TRBJ2-1): SQTIHQWPATLVQPVGSPLSLECTVEGTSNPNLYWYRQAAGRGLQLLFYSVGIGQISSEVPQNLSASRPQDRQFILSSKKLLLSDSGFYLCAWRAKGTTYNEQFFGPGTRLTVL.

The table lists this clone with a few counts. The chain is built from TRBV25-1 and TRBJ1-1, with no clear D. This CDR3 has 12 residues. The V gene's germline CDR1 is MGHDK and CDR2 SYGVNS. V was trimmed by 8 bases and J by 5 bases, leaving 12 bases between them. The chain's CDR3 is CASGYSWTEAFF. DNA for the CDR3: TGTGCCAGCGGCTACAGTTGGACTGAAGCTTTCTTT.

The V and J genes are TRBV6-6 and TRBJ2-3, with 8 bases that match TRBD1. Germline V gene sequence: CDR1 MNHNY, CDR2 SVGAGI (reference sequence). The ends lost 6 bases at V and 5 bases at J; junction bases unmatched: 7. This CDR3 comprises 14 residues. CDR3 protein: CASRTRGRVDTQYF. The DNA of the CDR3 is TGTGCCAGCAGAACCAGGGGGCGGGTAGATACGCAGTATTTT.

The chain joins TRBV5-1 to TRBJ2-3, with 8 bases identical to TRBD2. Germline CDR1 SGHRS, CDR2 YFSETQ. V lost 4 bases to trimming and J lost 9 bases; unmatched junction nucleotides: 10. This CDR3 region has 14 residues. This CDR3 reads CASSPGLAQGTQYF. CDR3 sequence (DNA): TGCGCCAGCAGCCCCGGACTAGCCCAAGGCACGCAGTATTTT.

This rearrangement joins TRBV11-2 to TRBJ1-1; no definite D call. Trimming removed 4 bases from V and 4 bases from J, with 10 bases in between. The CDR3 is 13 residues long. Germline CDR1 SGHAT, CDR2 FQNNGV. The CDR3 region is CASSSKESTEAFF. CDR3 nucleotide sequence: TGTGCCAGCAGCTCTAAAGAGTCCACTGAAGCTTTCTTT.

This clone was observed once. The genes are TRBV27 and TRBJ1-2; 9 bases agree with TRBD1. Per the germline V gene, CDR1 is MNHEY and CDR2 is SMNVEV (reference sequence). J gave up 6 bases and V 5 bases, and 10 bases lay outside the gene matches. This CDR3 region has 15 residues. The chain's CDR3 is CASSPALGQGHGYTF. CDR3 coding DNA: TGTGCCAGCAGTCCGGCCTTGGGACAGGGACATGGCTACACCTTC.